A single sample gave rise to the 18 T cell receptor beta chains below, sequenced in a study of T cell changes during pregnancy in multiple sclerosis. Sequencing used immunoSEQ multiplex PCR; TCRdb keeps in-frame clones, though not all of them. Among tens of thousands of clones listed, almost 95% were seen once. The sample consisted of peripheral blood, taken in the third trimester of pregnancy. Every receptor here comes from a female donor in good health, enrolled as a control in a pregnancy study.

The chain employs TRBV5-1 and TRBJ1-4, with 7 positions matching TRBD1. CDR1 and CDR2 (germline): SGHRS, YFSETQ. With V trimmed by 0 bases and J by 7 bases, 3 bases remained unmatched. This CDR3 contains 14 residues. Here the CDR3 DNA reads TGCGCCAGCAGCTTGGGACAGGGAGGTGAAAAACTGTTTTTT. This codes for CASSLGQGGEKLFF.

This clone was seen once. The V and J genes are TRBV28 and TRBJ1-1; the D gene is possibly TRBD1 (5 bases). V was cut by 6 bases and J by 10 bases, with 15 bases left in between. The CDR3 loop spans 12 amino acids. The germline CDR1 and CDR2 sequences are MDHEN and SYDVKM. In nucleotides, the CDR3 is TGTGCCAGCAGCCTACAGGCGTCTGTAGCTTTCTTT. As protein: CASSLQASVAFF.

The chain is built from TRBV29-1 and TRBJ2-7; perhaps TRBD2 as D (6 bases). The CDR3 contains 12 residues. Germline V gives CDR1 SQVTM, CDR2 ANQGSEA. V was cut by 4 bases and J by 9 bases, with 16 bases left in between. CDR3 DNA: TGCAGCGTTGCCGAAGGGGACGGGGGGCAGTACTTC. Translation gives CSVAEGDGGQYF.

Details on this clone: Its ends do not fully match the called genes, so a read error is possible. The V gene is TRBV7-2, the J gene TRBJ2-7; 7 nucleotides line up with TRBD2. This CDR3 region has 12 residues. Per the germline V gene, CDR1 is SGHTA and CDR2 is FQGNSA. The CDR3 DNA reads TGTGCCAGCAGCTCCGGGAGGAGCTGGGGCTTTTTC. This gives the protein CASSSGRSWGFF.

This chain uses TRBV18 with TRBJ1-4; no firm D call. The CDR3 is made up of 14 amino acids. CDR1 is KGHSH and CDR2 is LQKENI in the germline V gene. Trimming cost V 2 bases and J 7 bases, with 11 bases left between them. This CDR3 is CASSPDTEGEKLFF. The CDR3 coding sequence is TGTGCCAGCTCACCAGACACCGAGGGTGAAAAACTGTTTTTT.

Here the CDR3 DNA reads TGTGCCAGCAGGCCCGGACAGGCACACACTGAAGCTTTCTTT. It is translated as CASRPGQAHTEAFF. The V gene is TRBV9, the J gene TRBJ1-1, with 7 positions matching TRBD1. The CDR3 contains 14 residues. Unmatched junction bases numbered 7, after V lost 5 bases and J lost 3 bases. Germline V CDR1 and CDR2: SGDLS, YYNGEE. Combining the CDR3 with reference TRBV9 and TRBJ1-1 gives the whole variable domain DSGVTQTPKHLITATGQRVTLRCSPRSGDLSVYWYQQSLDQGLQFLIQYYNGEERAKGNILERFSAQQFPDLHSELNLSSLELGDSALYFCASRPGQAHTEAFFGQGTRLTVV.

The chain joins TRBV4-1 to TRBJ1-4, with 9 bases lining up with TRBD1. V lost 7 bases and J lost 6; bases outside the gene matches: 15. Looked up from germline, CDR1 is MGHRA and CDR2 is YSYEKL. The CDR3 has 17 residues. CDR3 nucleotide sequence: TGCGCCAGCACCAGACTGAGCGCGGGACAGGGAGATGAAAAACTGTTTTTT. Residues: CASTRLSAGQGDEKLFF.

V gene TRBV27 combines with J gene TRBJ2-1; D perhaps matches TRBD2 (8 bases). Germline CDR1 MNHEY, CDR2 SMNVEV (reference sequence). Trimming shortened V by 5 bases and J by 4 bases, and 15 bases separated the two germline ends. CDR3 length: 15 residues. CDR3 region: CASSRGGQTYNEQFF. The CDR3 bases are TGTGCCAGCAGTCGGGGGGGACAGACTTACAATGAGCAGTTCTTC.

V and J are TRBV4-2 and TRBJ2-1, with 13 bases identical to TRBD2. The CDR3 is 16 amino acids. The V segment lost 1 base and the J segment 9 bases; nucleotides outside the gene matches: 6. Germline V gene lookup returns CDR1 LGHNA and CDR2 YNFKEQ. The CDR3 DNA reads TGTGCCAGCAGCCAAGCTGGGACTAGCGGGACCAGTGAGCAGTTCTTC. Protein: CASSQAGTSGTSEQFF.

The CDR3 DNA follows: TGCAGCGTTGAAAGGGGCGGCGAGCAGTACTTC. Residues: CSVERGGEQYF. This rearrangement joins TRBV29-1 to TRBJ2-7; D perhaps matches TRBD1 (5 bases). The CDR3 is 11 amino acids. The germline V and J ends were trimmed by 2 bases and 6 bases, with 8 bases remaining between them. Germline V gives CDR1 SQVTM, CDR2 ANQGSEA.

The chain links TRBV5-1 to TRBJ2-2, with TRBD2 matching over 11 bases. This CDR3 has 16 amino acids. V dropped 0 bases and J dropped 9; count of bases not matched to a gene: 7. Germline-derived CDR1 and CDR2 are SGHRS and YFSETQ. In nucleotides, the CDR3 is TGCGCCAGCAGCTTGGACACTAGCGGGGGCGGACGGGAGCTGTTTTTT. Residues: CASSLDTSGGGRELFF.

The chain carries TRBV12-5 and TRBJ1-2; a weak D match, TRBD1 (6 bases). Trimming removed 1 base at V and 4 bases at J, with 19 bases between. This CDR3 comprises 17 residues. CDR1 LGHNT and CDR2 FRNRAP come from the germline V gene. CDR3 sequence (DNA): TGTGCTAGTGGTTTGGACATGACAGGCTGGCGGGTCTATGGCTACACCTTC. Protein: CASGLDMTGWRVYGYTF.

The V gene is TRBV30, the J gene TRBJ2-1; D unresolved. The CDR3 length is 11 residues. The V gene lost 2 bases and the J gene lost 7 bases, with 6 bases spanning the gap. Germline CDR1 reads GTSNPN; CDR2 reads SVGIG (reference sequence). The CDR3 nucleotides read TGTGCCTGGAGTCCTTTAAATGAGCAGTTCTTC. The encoded protein is CAWSPLNEQFF. Filled out from reference TRBV30 and TRBJ2-1, the complete variable domain reads SQTIHQWPATLVQPVGSPLSLECTVEGTSNPNLYWYRQAAGRGLQLLFYSVGIGQISSEVPQNLSASRPQDRQFILSSKKLLLSDSGFYLCAWSPLNEQFFGPGTRLTVL.

The chain couples TRBV23-1 to TRBJ1-5; D is possibly TRBD1 (5 bases). TRBV23-1 is flagged as an ORF with uncertain function. V lost 0 bases and J 2 bases, leaving 20 bases between the germline ends. The CDR3 runs 19 residues. The CDR3 region is CASSQSRQTIWGGNQPQHF. CDR3 bases: TGCGCCAGCAGTCAATCCCGACAGACTATTTGGGGGGGCAATCAGCCCCAGCATTTT.

V usage is TRBV11-2 and J usage is TRBJ2-5; 8 bases are a match to TRBD1. The CDR3 has 16 amino acids. Germline CDR1 is SGHAT and CDR2 is FQNNGV. J lost 5 bases, V lost 2 bases, and 10 bases had no gene match. For the CDR3, the DNA is TGTGCCAGCAGCTTACAAGGGACAGGAAGGTGGGAGACCCAGTACTTC. This gives the protein CASSLQGTGRWETQYF. Filled out from reference TRBV11-2 and TRBJ2-5, the complete variable domain reads EAGVAQSPRYKIIEKRQSVAFWCNPISGHATLYWYQQILGQGPKLLIQFQNNGVVDDSQLPKDRFSAERLKGVDSTLKIQPAKLEDSAVYLCASSLQGTGRWETQYFGPGTRLLVL.

The chain has TRBV7-3 and TRBJ2-1; the match to TRBD2 covers 11 bases. The CDR3 has 16 amino acids. Germline V gives CDR1 SGHTA, CDR2 FQGTGA. With 1 base clipped from V and 10 bases from J, the junction kept 9 bases outside the gene matches. The CDR3, as DNA: TGTGCCAGCAGCTTAAATCTACTAGCGGGAGAGCACGAGCAGTTCTTC. This sequence encodes CASSLNLLAGEHEQFF.

The rearrangement joins TRBV2 to TRBJ1-2; TRBD1 agrees at 8 bases. The CDR3 runs 13 residues. The germline V gene encodes CDR1 SNHLY and CDR2 FYNNEI. The J segment lost 4 bases and the V segment lost 6 bases, leaving 4 bases of the junction unmatched. Written as DNA, the CDR3 is TGTGCCAGCAGATCGGGACAGGTCTATGGCTACACCTTC. Translating gives CASRSGQVYGYTF.

The rearrangement links TRBV5-1 to TRBJ2-3; 9 bases are shared with TRBD1. Germline CDR1 and CDR2: SGHRS and YFSETQ. The CDR3 loop spans 16 amino acids. V lost 2 bases and J lost 2; bases outside the gene matches: 6. The chain's CDR3 is CASSLQGAMYTDTQYF. In DNA, the CDR3 is TGCGCCAGCAGCTTACAGGGGGCAATGTACACAGATACGCAGTATTTT.